Described below is a single T cell receptor beta chain sequence and its context. Antigen unknown. This entry belongs to a study of shared clonotypes between healthy human individuals. J gave up 7 bases and V 3 bases, and 10 bases lay outside the gene matches. The germline V gene has CDR1 MDHEN and CDR2 SYDVKM. This CDR3 has 17 residues. Sequencing used immunoSEQ multiplex PCR; TCRdb keeps in-frame clones, though not all of them. The sample yields 2.3 million or so clones, more than 85% seen once. From CD4+ cells came CD45RA+ naive and CD45RA-negative memory subsets. Study-wide points: Non-shared clonotypes had lower generation probabilities than clonotypes shared by all four sorted-subset donors.

The chain uses TRBV28 and TRBJ2-1; TRBD2 aligns across 12 bases. The receptor's source is a man aged 18 to 29 in good health. Some clones in this sample may be carry-over from other donors' samples. Material: naive CD4+ T cells from PBMCs. Subset here: CD45RA+ positively selected. DNA of the CDR3: TGTGCCAGCAGTTTTCTCCCAACTAGCGGGAGGAGGAATGAGCAGTTCTTC. Protein: CASSFLPTSGRRNEQFF.